This TCR beta chain was sequenced during a study of blood T cell repertoires in COVID-19. Authors' processing steps: Amplification with reference gene primers provided the estimates of nucleated cell counts. The repertoire was sequenced with immunoSEQ multiplex PCR; TCRdb's copy has only in-frame clones and lacks some. V, J and clone size are taken as reported in that table, and D and trimming were inferred from the DNA itself. The data hold around 90,000 clones, with roughly 88% observed a single time. Per the germline V gene, CDR1 is MNHEY and CDR2 is SVGAGI. The CDR3 sequence is 15 residues long. The germline V and J ends were trimmed by 2 bases and 7 bases, with 15 bases remaining between them. Seattle enrolled patients during active infection and tracked them longitudinally.

The sequenced sample consisted of peripheral blood. This clonotype was obtained from a man aged 50-60 years with COVID-19, enrolled during active disease. The J gene is TRBJ1-5, the V gene TRBV6-5; D unresolved. Written as DNA, the CDR3 is TGTGCCAGCAGTTACAGAGAGGAGGGATACCAGCCCCAGCATTTT. Protein sequence: CASSYREEGYQPQHF.